These 7 T cell receptor beta chains were all obtained from the same sample, sequenced in a study of blood T cell repertoires in COVID-19. Sequencing used immunoSEQ multiplex PCR; TCRdb keeps in-frame clones, though not all of them. This sample has 70,000 to 90,000 clones, with less than 90% found just once. What was sequenced was peripheral blood. These receptors were collected from a man aged 55 to 70 with acute or convalescent COVID-19.

The chain has TRBV7-9 and TRBJ1-5, with a tentative D call TRBD1 (5 bases). Between the trimmed V and J ends, which lost 0 bases and 1 base, there was a span of 10 bases. In germline, CDR1 is SEHNR, CDR2 FQNEAQ (reference sequence). The CDR3 contains 16 residues. CDR3 sequence (DNA): TGTGCCAGCAGCTTAGCGACAGCTTCGAGCAATCAGCCCCAGCATTTT. Translation gives CASSLATASSNQPQHF. Together with reference TRBV7-9 and TRBJ1-5, the CDR3 gives the full variable domain: DTGVSQNPRHKITKRGQNVTFRCDPISEHNRLYWYRQTLGQGPEFLTYFQNEAQLEKSRLLSDRFSAERPKGSFSTLEIQRTEQGDSAMYLCASSLATASSNQPQHFGDGTRLSIL.

The rearrangement uses TRBV7-2 and TRBJ2-2; 7 bases are shared with TRBD2. The V gene end was trimmed by 5 bases and the J gene end by 5 bases; junction bases not matched to a gene: 11. CDR1 and CDR2 from the germline V gene are SGHTA and FQGNSA. The CDR3 sequence is 16 residues long. The CDR3 region has the DNA TGTGCCAGCAGCCAAACACGGGGGGAGGAAACCGGGGAGCTGTTTTTT. This gives the protein CASSQTRGEETGELFF.

In its sample, this clone was seen a few times. This chain links TRBV9 with TRBJ2-3; 7 nucleotides align to TRBD1. Germline trimming cut 10 bases from V and 2 bases from J; bases unmatched to any gene: 4. The CDR3 loop spans 12 amino acids. The V gene's germline CDR1 is SGDLS and CDR2 YYNGEE. The CDR3 sequence: CASQGNTDTQYF. The CDR3 DNA follows: TGTGCCTCACAGGGGAACACAGATACGCAGTATTTT.

The chain links TRBV5-1 to TRBJ1-4; D is perhaps TRBD1 (5 bases). This CDR3 is built from 16 residues. Looked up from germline, CDR1 is SGHRS and CDR2 is YFSETQ. V was shortened by 4 bases and J by 0 bases, with 13 bases between the two germline ends. CDR3 in DNA: TGCGCCAGCAGCCGTACAGGCACTGCAACTAATGAAAAACTGTTTTTT. Translated, it gives CASSRTGTATNEKLFF. The variable domain in full, completed from reference TRBV5-1 and TRBJ1-4, reads KAGVTQTPRYLIKTRGQQVTLSCSPISGHRSVSWYQQTPGQGLQFLFEYFSETQRNKGNFPGRFSGRQFSNSRSEMNVSTLELGDSALYLCASSRTGTATNEKLFFGSGTQLSVL.

The chain couples TRBV19 to TRBJ2-7, with TRBD1 as a possible D gene (6 bases). This CDR3 has 14 amino acids. CDR1 LNHDA and CDR2 SQIVND come from the germline V gene (reference sequence). Trimming took off 4 bases at V and 0 bases at J, with 10 bases between the two ends. Written as DNA, the CDR3 is TGTGCCAGTAGTACCTGGGACAACTCCTACGAGCAGTACTTC. It yields the protein CASSTWDNSYEQYF.

This clone was seen only a few times. The V and J genes are TRBV11-3 and TRBJ2-7; 7 bases line up with TRBD2. The CDR3 spans 16 residues. CDR1 is SGHNT, CDR2 YENEEA, per germline. The J segment lost 2 bases and the V segment lost 0 bases, leaving 7 bases of the junction unmatched. The CDR3 spells CASSLERGGGTYEQYF. CDR3 nucleotides: TGTGCCAGCAGCTTAGAACGTGGGGGGGGAACCTACGAGCAGTACTTC.

J is TRBJ2-1 and V is TRBV20-1; TRBD2 is a possible D gene (6 bases). The CDR3 has 17 residues. The ends were cut back, 3 bases at V and 7 bases at J, with 25 bases in the middle. Germline loops: CDR1 DFQATT, CDR2 SNEGSKA (reference sequence). Written as DNA, the CDR3 is TGCAGTGCTAGTTTGAGCGGTCACCGGGGGAAGTGGAATGAGCAGTTCTTC. Its translation is CSASLSGHRGKWNEQFF.